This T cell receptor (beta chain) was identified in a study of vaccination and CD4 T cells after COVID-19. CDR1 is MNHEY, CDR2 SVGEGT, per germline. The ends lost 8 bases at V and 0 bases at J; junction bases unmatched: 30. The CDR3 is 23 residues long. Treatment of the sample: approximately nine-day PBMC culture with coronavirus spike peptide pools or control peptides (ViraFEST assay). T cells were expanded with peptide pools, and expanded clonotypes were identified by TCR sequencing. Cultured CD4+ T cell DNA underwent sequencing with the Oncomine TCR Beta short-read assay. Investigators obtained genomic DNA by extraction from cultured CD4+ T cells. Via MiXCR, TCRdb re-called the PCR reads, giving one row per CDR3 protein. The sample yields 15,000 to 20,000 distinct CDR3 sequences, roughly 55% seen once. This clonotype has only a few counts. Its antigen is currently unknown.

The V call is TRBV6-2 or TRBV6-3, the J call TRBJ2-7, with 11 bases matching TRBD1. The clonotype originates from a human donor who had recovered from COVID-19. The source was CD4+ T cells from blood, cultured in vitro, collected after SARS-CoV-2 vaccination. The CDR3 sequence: CASRGTENIPGQGEPRSSYEQYF. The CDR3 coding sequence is TGTGCCAGCCGTGGGACCGAAAACATCCCGGGACAGGGGGAGCCCCGGAGCTCCTACGAGCAGTACTTC.